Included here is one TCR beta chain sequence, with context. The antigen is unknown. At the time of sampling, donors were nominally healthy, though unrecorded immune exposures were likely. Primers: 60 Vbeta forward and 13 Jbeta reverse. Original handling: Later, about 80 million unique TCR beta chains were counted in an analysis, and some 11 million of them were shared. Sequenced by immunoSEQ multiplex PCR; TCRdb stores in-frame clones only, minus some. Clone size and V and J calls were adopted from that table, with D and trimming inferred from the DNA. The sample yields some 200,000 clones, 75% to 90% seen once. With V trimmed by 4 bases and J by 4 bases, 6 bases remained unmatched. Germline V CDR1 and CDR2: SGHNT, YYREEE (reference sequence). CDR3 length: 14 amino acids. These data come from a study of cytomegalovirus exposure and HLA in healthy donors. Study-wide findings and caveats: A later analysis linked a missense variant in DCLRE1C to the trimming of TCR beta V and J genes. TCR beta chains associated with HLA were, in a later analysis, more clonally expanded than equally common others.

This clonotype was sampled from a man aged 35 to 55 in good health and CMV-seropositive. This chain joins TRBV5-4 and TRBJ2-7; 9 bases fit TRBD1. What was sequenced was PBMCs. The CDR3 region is CASSGGTGRYEQYF. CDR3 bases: TGTGCCAGCAGCGGCGGGACAGGGAGGTACGAGCAGTACTTC.